This TCR beta chain appears in the sequencing data of a study of response to subunit inactivated influenza vaccine. Study-wide results and limits: Authors suggested each seasonal flu vaccination may recruit only limited numbers of new T cells.

TCRdb re-analysed the RT-PCR reads in MiXCR, keeping a single row per CDR3 protein. The data hold about 700,000 distinct CDR3 sequences, with about 14% observed a single time. A note on this clonotype: Its antigen is still unknown.

Germline V gene sequence: CDR1 MDHEN, CDR2 SYDVKM. The CDR3 is 14 residues long. J was trimmed by 3 bases and V by 5 bases; bases with no gene match: 3. The sample consisted of PBMCs from blood, taken around 14 days before vaccination. The gene calls are TRBV28 and TRBJ2-7; 11 nucleotides line up with TRBD1. The sequence was obtained from a man in his fifties who received an inactivated influenza vaccine. The DNA for the CDR3 is TGTGCCAGCAGTAGGACAGGGGGCGACTACGAGCAGTACTTC. As protein: CASSRTGGDYEQYF.